Below, 18 T cell receptor beta chains from the same sample are listed, as sequenced in a study of T cell responses to AZD1222 COVID-19 vaccine (dated by TCRdb to about 2021). The library relied on the immunoSEQ multiplex PCR assay. This is the immuneACCESS table as TCRdb keeps it, with only in-frame sequences that have V and J called. A part of the clones is gone; compared with another copy, unresolved V genes explain less than half, and the rest is unexplained. Here the sample has 15,000 to 19,000 clones; less than 90% occur a single time. Jointly, the top ten make up 2.9% of the sample. Read against the paper, the sample's time point label means: about 28 days (+/-7) after the second vaccine dose. The input for sequencing was peripheral blood, taken 28 days after the second AZD1222 dose. These receptors originate from an adult who received the AZD1222 COVID-19 vaccine.

The J gene is TRBJ2-3, the V gene TRBV6-1; D might be TRBD2 (5 bases). Germline V gene sequence: CDR1 MNHNS, CDR2 SASEGT. V lost 1 base and J 6 bases, leaving 14 bases between the germline ends. This CDR3 comprises 15 residues. CDR3 sequence reads: CASSEDGSKVDTQYF. Written as DNA, the CDR3 is TGTGCCAGCAGTGAAGATGGGAGCAAGGTGGATACGCAGTATTTT.

The chain employs TRBV3-1 (or the pseudogene TRBV3-2) and TRBJ1-1; a weak D match, TRBD1 (5 bases). V lost 7 bases and J lost 2, with 17 bases in between. The germline V gene has CDR1 LGHDT and CDR2 YNNKEL (reference sequence). This CDR3 comprises 15 residues. CDR3 DNA: TGTGCCAGCACGGGACCCACCTCTGGAAACACTGAAGCTTTCTTT. This encodes CASTGPTSGNTEAFF.

The chain recombines TRBV9 with TRBJ2-5; D is ambiguous. Between the trimmed V and J ends, which lost 3 bases and 2 bases, there was a span of 11 bases. This CDR3 has 14 amino acids. Germline V lookup: CDR1 SGDLS, CDR2 YYNGEE. In DNA form, the CDR3 reads TGTGCCAGCAGCGGAGGCCCAGGTCAAGAGACCCAGTACTTC. Amino acid sequence: CASSGGPGQETQYF.

The gene calls are TRBV28 and TRBJ1-3; TRBD1 matches 9 bases. Germline CDR1 MDHEN, CDR2 SYDVKM. Unmatched junction bases numbered 14, after V lost 7 bases and J lost 1 base. This CDR3 comprises 18 residues. The CDR3 protein is CASIRPERTGVSGNTIYF. The DNA of the CDR3 is TGTGCCAGCATCCGTCCTGAGCGGACAGGGGTATCTGGAAACACCATATATTTT.

The chain recombines TRBV7-8 with TRBJ1-4; D is unclear. V lost 2 bases, J lost 7 bases, and 8 bases lay in between. The CDR3 runs 13 residues. The V gene's germline CDR1 is SGHVS and CDR2 FQNEAQ. CDR3 region: CASSLRVGEKLFF. CDR3 coding DNA: TGTGCCAGCAGCTTAAGGGTGGGTGAAAAACTGTTTTTT.

V gene TRBV13 combines with J gene TRBJ2-3, with 10 bases fitting TRBD2. CDR3 length equals 16 residues. V shed 5 bases and J 4 bases; nucleotides not matched to a gene: 9. The germline V gene has CDR1 PRHDT and CDR2 FYEKMQ (reference sequence). The CDR3, as DNA: TGTGCCAGCAGCCTCTCCCTAGCGGGGGCATCAGATACGCAGTATTTT. Amino acids: CASSLSLAGASDTQYF.

The table lists this clone with a count of one. The rearrangement uses TRBV10-3 and TRBJ1-1; D possibly corresponds to TRBD1 (5 bases). The CDR3 spans 15 residues. In germline, CDR1 is ENHRY, CDR2 SYGVKD. Trimming removed 2 bases at V and 3 bases at J, with 13 bases between. CDR3 amino acids: CAISEEKQGDTEAFF. CDR3 coding DNA: TGTGCCATCAGTGAGGAGAAGCAGGGAGACACTGAAGCTTTCTTT.

The gene calls are TRBV2 and TRBJ2-1, with D possibly matching TRBD2 (7 bases). The germline CDR1 and CDR2 sequences are SNHLY and FYNNEI. There are 18 residues in the CDR3. Trimming cost V 6 bases and J 9 bases, with 30 bases left between them. The CDR3 DNA reads as TGTGCCAGCAGACCCCGCCAAGGGGAGGGGGGCCCCTTTGGTGAGCAGTTCTTC. Translated, it gives CASRPRQGEGGPFGEQFF.

This clone occurred a few times. The CDR3 DNA sequence: TGTGCCAGCAGCCAAGGACTAGCATTAGATACGCAGTATTTT. Translated, it gives CASSQGLALDTQYF. The V call is TRBV3-1 (or the pseudogene TRBV3-2), the J call TRBJ2-3; 7 bases are a match to TRBD2. This CDR3 is built from 14 residues. The germline V gene encodes CDR1 LGHDT and CDR2 YNNKEL (reference sequence). Trimming cost V 1 base and J 5 bases; bases outside gene matches: 3.

The chain employs TRBV28 and TRBJ1-2; D is possibly TRBD1 (5 bases). CDR3 length: 15 amino acids. V was cut by 6 bases and J by 1 base, with 15 bases left in between. Germline V gene lookup returns CDR1 MDHEN and CDR2 SYDVKM. In nucleotides, the CDR3 is TGTGCCAGCAGGTTAAGACAGACAGTTAACTATGGCTACACCTTC. Its translation is CASRLRQTVNYGYTF.

This clone showed up just a few times. This rearrangement joins TRBV7-9 to TRBJ2-5; the D gene could be TRBD1 or TRBD2 (5 bases each). V lost 1 base, J lost 4 bases, and 10 bases lay in between. The CDR3 contains 14 residues. Germline CDR1 is SEHNR and CDR2 is FQNEAQ (reference sequence). The CDR3 DNA is TGTGCCAGCAGCTTAGGTCGGGGCGGAGAGACCCAGTACTTC. It encodes CASSLGRGGETQYF.

The gene calls are TRBV7-2 and TRBJ2-2; TRBD1 is a possible D gene (6 bases). Germline V gene lookup returns CDR1 SGHTA and CDR2 FQGNSA. The length of the CDR3 is 15 residues. V was cut by 4 bases and J by 2 bases, with 11 bases left in between. CDR3 residues: CASSYGTTNTGELFF. The CDR3 region has the DNA TGTGCCAGCAGCTACGGGACAACTAACACCGGGGAGCTGTTTTTT.

The chain carries TRBV2 and TRBJ1-1; D unresolved. The CDR3 is 14 residues long. Germline V CDR1 and CDR2: SNHLY, FYNNEI. Trimming took off 6 bases at V and 5 bases at J, with 16 bases between the two ends. This CDR3 is CASSGPGLFTEAFF. CDR3 DNA: TGTGCCAGCAGCGGCCCGGGCCTCTTTACTGAAGCTTTCTTT.

The chain joins TRBV9 to TRBJ1-1; tentatively, D is TRBD1 (5 bases). This CDR3 has 15 amino acids. Per germline, CDR1 SGDLS and CDR2 YYNGEE. Trimming shortened V by 3 bases and J by 3 bases, and 15 bases separated the two germline ends. The CDR3 nucleotides read TGTGCCAGCAGCGAGACCCCCAGGGATGACACTGAAGCTTTCTTT. Its translation is CASSETPRDDTEAFF.

The rearrangement links TRBV11-2 to TRBJ2-3, with D maybe TRBD2 (6 bases). The CDR3 is made up of 15 amino acids. The germline gives CDR1 SGHAT, CDR2 FQNNGV. V lost 0 bases and J lost 5, with 12 bases in between. The CDR3 nucleotides read TGTGCCAGCAGCTTAGAGTTGCGGGGTGTAGATACGCAGTATTTT. Amino acid sequence: CASSLELRGVDTQYF.

The gene calls are TRBV11-2 and TRBJ1-6; no firm D call. Germline V gives CDR1 SGHAT, CDR2 FQNNGV. The V end lost 3 bases, the J end lost 7 bases, and 10 bases lay between the germline ends. CDR3 size: 14 residues. CDR3 DNA sequence: TGTGCCAGCAGCTTTCAATCGGCGAATTCACCCCTCCACTTT. Its translation is CASSFQSANSPLHF.

The chain carries TRBV19 and TRBJ2-5; the match to TRBD2 covers 14 bases. The J segment lost 4 bases and the V segment lost 0 bases, leaving 10 bases of the junction unmatched. Per the germline V gene, CDR1 is LNHDA and CDR2 is SQIVND (reference sequence). The CDR3 length is 19 residues. The CDR3 spells CASSIDPPGTSGGLETQYF. Written as DNA, the CDR3 is TGTGCCAGTAGTATAGACCCCCCGGGGACTAGCGGGGGTCTAGAGACCCAGTACTTC.

This chain joins TRBV11-1 and TRBJ2-7; the D gene is possibly TRBD1 (5 bases). The germline V gene has CDR1 SGHAT and CDR2 FQDESV (reference sequence). The CDR3 extends over 16 amino acids. With 1 base removed from V and 0 bases from J, the gap between germline ends came to 13 bases. The CDR3: CASSLGGRVGSYEQYF. CDR3 in DNA: TGTGCCAGCAGCTTAGGCGGCAGGGTGGGCTCCTACGAGCAGTACTTC. The variable domain in full, completed from reference TRBV11-1 and TRBJ2-7, reads EAEVAQSPRYKITEKSQAVAFWCDPISGHATLYWYRQILGQGPELLVQFQDESVVDDSQLPKDRFSAERLKGVDSTLKIQPAELGDSAMYLCASSLGGRVGSYEQYFGPGTRLTVT.